A single sample is the source of the 2 T cell receptor beta chains below, sequenced in a study of monozygotic twins with inflammatory bowel disease. One entry per CDR3 protein, without DNA, is what TCRdb gives after re-calling the 5' RACE reads. The listing contains some 440,000 distinct CDR3 sequences. The sequenced material came from blood. These receptors all come from a human donor with ulcerative colitis or Crohn's disease, or a healthy co-twin of an affected twin (not recorded which).

CDR3 sequence reads: CASKDRAYEQYF. The chain is built from TRBV7-8 and TRBJ2-7; the TCRdb D gene call, TRBD1, has no DNA to confirm it. Germline CDR1 reads SGHVS; CDR2 reads FQNEAQ. The CDR3 is 12 residues long. Full variable domain (outside the CDR3, taken from reference TRBV7-8 and TRBJ2-7): GAGVSQSPRYKVAKRGQDVALRCDPISGHVSLFWYQQALGQGPEFLTYFQNEAQLDKSGLPSDRFFAERPEGSVSTLKIQRTQQEDSAVYLCASKDRAYEQYFGPGTRLTVT.

V usage is TRBV4-2 and J usage is TRBJ2-7. CDR1 LGHNA and CDR2 YNFKEQ come from the germline V gene. This CDR3 is built from 15 residues. This chain's CDR3 is CASSQEGRYPYEQYF.